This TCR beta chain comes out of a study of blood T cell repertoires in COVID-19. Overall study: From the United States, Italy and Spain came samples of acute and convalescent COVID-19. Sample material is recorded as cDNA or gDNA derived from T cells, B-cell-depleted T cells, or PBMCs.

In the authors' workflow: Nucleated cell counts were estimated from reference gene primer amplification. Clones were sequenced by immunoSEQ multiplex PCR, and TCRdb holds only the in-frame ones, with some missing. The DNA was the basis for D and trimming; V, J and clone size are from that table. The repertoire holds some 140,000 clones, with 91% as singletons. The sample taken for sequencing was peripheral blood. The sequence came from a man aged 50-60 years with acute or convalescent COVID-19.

CDR3 protein: CASSLSSRAQHF. CDR3 nucleotides: TGTGCCAGCAGTTTAAGCTCCCGAGCCCAGCATTTT. V and J are TRBV28 and TRBJ1-5, with no clear D. CDR3 length: 12 residues. V lost 2 bases and J 11 bases, leaving 10 bases between the germline ends. Germline CDR1 reads MDHEN; CDR2 reads SYDVKM.